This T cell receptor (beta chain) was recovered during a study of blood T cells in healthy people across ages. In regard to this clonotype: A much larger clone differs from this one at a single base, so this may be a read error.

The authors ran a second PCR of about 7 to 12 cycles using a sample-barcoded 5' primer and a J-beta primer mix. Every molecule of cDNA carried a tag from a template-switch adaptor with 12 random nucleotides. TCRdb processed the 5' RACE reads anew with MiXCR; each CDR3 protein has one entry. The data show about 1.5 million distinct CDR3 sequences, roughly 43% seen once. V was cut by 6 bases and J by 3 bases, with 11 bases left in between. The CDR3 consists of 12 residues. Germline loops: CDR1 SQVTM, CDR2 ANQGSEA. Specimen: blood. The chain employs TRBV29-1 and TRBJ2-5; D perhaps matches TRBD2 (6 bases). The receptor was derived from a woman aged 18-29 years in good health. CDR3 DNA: TGCAGCGTCCTAGCGACGAAAGAGACCCAGTACTTC. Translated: CSVLATKETQYF.